Below are 2 T cell receptor beta chains sequenced from a single sample in a study of T-cell memory formation after mild COVID-19. TCRdb re-derived calls from the 5' RACE reads in MiXCR, one entry per CDR3 protein. The sample lists around 390,000 distinct CDR3 sequences; about 16% were seen once. The sample was PBMCs or a T cell subset sorted from them (not recorded which). These receptors were collected from a man younger than 35 who had mild COVID-19 (a few samples of this study predate the infection). Cell type and time point are not known.

This sequence joins TRBV4-1 and TRBJ2-4, with D hard to call. CDR3 length: 14 amino acids. Trimming removed 3 bases at V and 6 bases at J, with 12 bases between. CDR1 and CDR2 from the germline V gene are MGHRA and YSYEKL. The CDR3 region has the DNA TGCGCCAGCAGCCACCCCCCGGGCAGAAACATTCAGTACTTC. Translation: CASSHPPGRNIQYF.

This clonotype occurred a few times. The chain uses TRBV30 and TRBJ1-5, with D maybe TRBD1 (6 bases). With 2 bases removed from V and 10 bases from J, the gap between germline ends came to 15 bases. The CDR3 runs to 13 residues. Germline V gene lookup returns CDR1 GTSNPN and CDR2 SVGIG (reference sequence). For the CDR3, the DNA is TGTGCCTGGAGTAGGGGGGTAATCGTTCCCCAGCATTTT. Amino acids: CAWSRGVIVPQHF.